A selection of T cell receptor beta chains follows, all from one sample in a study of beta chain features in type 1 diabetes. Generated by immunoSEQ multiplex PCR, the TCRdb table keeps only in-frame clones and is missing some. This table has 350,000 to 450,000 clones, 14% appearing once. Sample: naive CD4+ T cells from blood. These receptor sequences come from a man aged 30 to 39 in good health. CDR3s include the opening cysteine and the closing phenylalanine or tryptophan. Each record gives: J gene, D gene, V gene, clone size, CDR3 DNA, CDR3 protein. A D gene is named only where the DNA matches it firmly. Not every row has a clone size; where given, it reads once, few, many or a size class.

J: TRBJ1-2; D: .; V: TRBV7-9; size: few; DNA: TGTGCCAGCAGAGCCACAATGGATTTTAACTATGGCTACACCTTC; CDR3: CASRATMDFNYGYTF
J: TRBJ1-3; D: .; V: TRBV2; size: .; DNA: TGTGCCAGCACCAGGACCTCTGGAAACACCATATATTTT; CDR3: CASTRTSGNTIYF
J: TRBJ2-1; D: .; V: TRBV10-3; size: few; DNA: TGTGCCATCAGCCCAGGATCCTACAATGAGCAGTTCTTC; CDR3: CAISPGSYNEQFF
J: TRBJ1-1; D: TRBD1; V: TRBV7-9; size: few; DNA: TGTGCCAGCAGCCCGTACCCGGGACAGGGGTGGACTGAAGCTTTCTTT; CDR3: CASSPYPGQGWTEAFF
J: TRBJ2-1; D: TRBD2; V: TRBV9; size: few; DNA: TGTGCCAGCAGCGTAGGGAACAGCGGGAGTATGAATGAGCAGTTCTTC; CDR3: CASSVGNSGSMNEQFF
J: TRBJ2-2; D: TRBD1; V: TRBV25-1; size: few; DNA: TGTGCCAGTACTGACAGGGCGAACACCGGGGAGCTGTTTTTT; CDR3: CASTDRANTGELFF
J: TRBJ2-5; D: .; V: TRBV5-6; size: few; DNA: TGTGCCAGCAGCTTACCTCTGGGCGGACAGACCCAGTACTTC; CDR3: CASSLPLGGQTQYF
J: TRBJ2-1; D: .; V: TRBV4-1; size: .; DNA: TGCGCCAGCAGCCAAGATCCCGGCTATGAGCAGTTCTTC; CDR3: CASSQDPGYEQFF
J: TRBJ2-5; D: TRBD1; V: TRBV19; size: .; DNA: TGTGCCAGTAAGGTCAGGGGGCGCGGTGGAGAGACCCAGTACTTC; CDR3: CASKVRGRGGETQYF
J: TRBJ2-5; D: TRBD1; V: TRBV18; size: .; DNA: TGTGCCAGCGCCCGGGACAGGGGGTACCAAGAGACCCAGTACTTC; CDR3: CASARDRGYQETQYF
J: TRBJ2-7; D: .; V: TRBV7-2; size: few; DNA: TGTGCCAGCAGCGTGGGACGGAAAGACTACGAGCAGTACTTC; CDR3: CASSVGRKDYEQYF
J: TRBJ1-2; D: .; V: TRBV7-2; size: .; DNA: TGTGCCAGCAGCAATATAGCCGGGGGCTATGGCTACACCTTC; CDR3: CASSNIAGGYGYTF
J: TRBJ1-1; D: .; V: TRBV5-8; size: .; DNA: TGTGCCAGCAGCTACACAGTGAACACTGAAGCTTTCTTT; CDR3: CASSYTVNTEAFF
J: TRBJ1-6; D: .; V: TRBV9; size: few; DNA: TGTGCCAGCATGAGGGAGCCCAATGATTCACCCCTCCACTTT; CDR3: CASMREPNDSPLHF
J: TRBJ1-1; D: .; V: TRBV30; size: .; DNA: TGTGCCTGGACGGGCAGTCGGGACACTGAAGCTTTCTTT; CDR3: CAWTGSRDTEAFF
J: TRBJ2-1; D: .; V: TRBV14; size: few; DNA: TGTGCCAGCAGCCAAGAATTGCGGGTCACAGAGCAGTTCTTC; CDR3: CASSQELRVTEQFF
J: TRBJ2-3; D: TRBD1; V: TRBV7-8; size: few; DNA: TGTGCCAGCACCCACCGGGGACAGCACACAGATACGCAGTATTTT; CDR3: CASTHRGQHTDTQYF
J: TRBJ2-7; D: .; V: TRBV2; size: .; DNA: TGTGCCAGCAGTGTTTTACAGGGATCCGAGCAGTACTTC; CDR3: CASSVLQGSEQYF
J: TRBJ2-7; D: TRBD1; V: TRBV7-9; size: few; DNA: TGTGCCAGCAGCCCGCCGGGACAGGGAATTTGGGCGCAGTACTTC; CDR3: CASSPPGQGIWAQYF
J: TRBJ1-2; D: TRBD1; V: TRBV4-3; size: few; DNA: TGCGCCAGCAGCCAGAGAGACAGGGTATATGGCTACACCTTC; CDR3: CASSQRDRVYGYTF
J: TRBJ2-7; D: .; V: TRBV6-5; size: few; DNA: TGTGCCAGCAGTTACATGAGGGGCTTCATGGGTGAGCAGTACTTC; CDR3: CASSYMRGFMGEQYF
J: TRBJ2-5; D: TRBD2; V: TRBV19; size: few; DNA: TGTGCCAGTAGTATTGGGTCTAGCGGGCACCAAGAGACCCAGTACTTC; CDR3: CASSIGSSGHQETQYF
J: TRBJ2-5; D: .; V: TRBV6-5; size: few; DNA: TGTGCCAGCACCCTCGGCGGCCAAGAGACCCAGTACTTC; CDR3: CASTLGGQETQYF
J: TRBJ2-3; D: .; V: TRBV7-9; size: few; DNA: TGTGCCAGCAGCTTTTCTGGGAAAGATACGCAGTATTTT; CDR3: CASSFSGKDTQYF
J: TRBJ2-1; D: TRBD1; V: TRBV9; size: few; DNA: TGTGCCAGCAGCGTAGGATTACAGGGGAGCTCCTACAATGAGCAGTTCTTC; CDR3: CASSVGLQGSSYNEQFF
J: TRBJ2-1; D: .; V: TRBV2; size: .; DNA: TGTGCCAGCAGAACAGGGCGGGAGCAGTTCTTC; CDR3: CASRTGREQFF
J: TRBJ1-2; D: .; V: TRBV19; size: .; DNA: TGTGCCAGTAGTATCCCAGGGATCGATGGCTACACCTTC; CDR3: CASSIPGIDGYTF
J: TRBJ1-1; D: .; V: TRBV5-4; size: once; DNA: TGTGCCAGCAGCGCCGGTACGAGGCTGAGCACTGAAGCTTTCTTT; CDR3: CASSAGTRLSTEAFF
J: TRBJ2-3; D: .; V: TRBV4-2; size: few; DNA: TGTGCCAGCAGCCAAGGGGGACACCTTAGCACAGATACGCAGTATTTT; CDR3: CASSQGGHLSTDTQYF
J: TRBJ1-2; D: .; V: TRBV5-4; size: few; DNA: TGTGCCAGCAGCTTGGGACAGCCGTATGGCTACACCTTC; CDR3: CASSLGQPYGYTF
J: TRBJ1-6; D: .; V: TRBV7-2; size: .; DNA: TGTGCCAGCAGCTTAGCACAGGGCTATAATTCACCCCTCCACTTT; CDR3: CASSLAQGYNSPLHF
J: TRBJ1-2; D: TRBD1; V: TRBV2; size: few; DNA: TGTGCCAGCAAGACGGACAGGGGAAACTATGGCTACACCTTC; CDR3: CASKTDRGNYGYTF
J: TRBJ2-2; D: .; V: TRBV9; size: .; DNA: TGTGCCAGCAGCGTAGGACCCGTGAACACCGGGGAGCTGTTTTTT; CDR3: CASSVGPVNTGELFF
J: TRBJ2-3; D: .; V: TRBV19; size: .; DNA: TGTGCCAGTAGTATAGGAGGGGTAAGCACAGATACGCAGTATTTT; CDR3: CASSIGGVSTDTQYF
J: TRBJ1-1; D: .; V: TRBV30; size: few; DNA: TGTGCCTGGAGTGTAAGGGGGTCTGAAGCTTTCTTT; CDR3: CAWSVRGSEAFF
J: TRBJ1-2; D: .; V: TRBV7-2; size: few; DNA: TGTGCCAGCAGCTTAGTCGACAGACGATCAAACCCTAACTATGGCTACACCTTC; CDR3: CASSLVDRRSNPNYGYTF
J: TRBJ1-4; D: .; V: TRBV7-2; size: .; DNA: TGTGCCAGCAGCTCAAACAGGGCTGAAAAACTGTTTTTT; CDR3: CASSSNRAEKLFF
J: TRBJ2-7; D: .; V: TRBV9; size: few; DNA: TGTGCCAGCAGCGCTGGAGGAGCCTACGAGCAGTACTTC; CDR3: CASSAGGAYEQYF
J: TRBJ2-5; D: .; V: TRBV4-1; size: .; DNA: TGCGCCAGCAGCCAGTCCGCAGGGGTTGGAGAGACCCAGTACTTC; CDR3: CASSQSAGVGETQYF
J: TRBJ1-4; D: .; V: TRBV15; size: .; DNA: TGTGCCACCAGCAGAGGACAGGTGATAGTGGACGAAAAACTGTTTTTT; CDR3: CATSRGQVIVDEKLFF
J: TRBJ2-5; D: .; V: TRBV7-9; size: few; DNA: TGTGCCAGCAGCCTCATACGGACTGGGAGGGAGACCCAGTACTTC; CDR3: CASSLIRTGRETQYF
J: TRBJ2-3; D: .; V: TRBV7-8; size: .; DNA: TGTGCCAGCAGCCGCGCCTACGATACGCAGTATTTT; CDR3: CASSRAYDTQYF
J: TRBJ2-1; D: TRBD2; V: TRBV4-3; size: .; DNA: TGCGCCAGCAGCGAGCTTGGGACTAGCGGGAGGAATGAGCAGTTCTTC; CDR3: CASSELGTSGRNEQFF
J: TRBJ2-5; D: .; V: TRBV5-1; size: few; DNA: TGCGCCAGCAGCTTTAGTGACGAGACCCAGTACTTC; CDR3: CASSFSDETQYF
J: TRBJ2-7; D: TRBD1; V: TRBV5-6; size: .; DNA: TGTGCCAGCAACCGCCGACAGGGGTACGAGCAGTACTTC; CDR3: CASNRRQGYEQYF
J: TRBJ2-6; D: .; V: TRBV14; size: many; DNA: TGTGCCAGCAGCCAAGGGAACTCTGGGGCCAACGTCCTGACTTTC; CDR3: CASSQGNSGANVLTF
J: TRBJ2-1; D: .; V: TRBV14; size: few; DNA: TGTGCCAGCAGCAGGATTGACTCCCACCATGAGCAGTTCTTC; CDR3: CASSRIDSHHEQFF
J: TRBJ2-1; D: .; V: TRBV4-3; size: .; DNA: TGCGCCAGCAGCCGAAGGAGACACAATGAGCAGTTCTTC; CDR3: CASSRRRHNEQFF
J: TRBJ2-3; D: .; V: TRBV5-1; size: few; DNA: TGCGCCAGCAGCTTGCGTGCATCTATGGGTCAGGATACGCAGTATTTT; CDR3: CASSLRASMGQDTQYF
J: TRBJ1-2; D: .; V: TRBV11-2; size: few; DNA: TGTGCCAGCAGCGAACAAACAAGCTATGGCTACACCTTC; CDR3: CASSEQTSYGYTF
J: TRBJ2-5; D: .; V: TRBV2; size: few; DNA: TGTGCCAGCAGTGTCTGGAGCCGGGGGGAGACCCAGTACTTC; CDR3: CASSVWSRGETQYF
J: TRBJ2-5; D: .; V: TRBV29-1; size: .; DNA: TGCAGCATCCAGCCCCCCCGGAGGGGAGAGACCCAGTACTTC; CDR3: CSIQPPRRGETQYF
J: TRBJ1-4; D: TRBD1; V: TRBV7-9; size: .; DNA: TGTGCCAGCAGCCCAAGGACAGGGTCCGAAAAACTGTTTTTT; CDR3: CASSPRTGSEKLFF